One sample yielded the 16 T cell receptor beta chains listed below, sequenced in a study of T cells in Graves' hyperthyroidism and ophthalmopathy. RNA transcripts were the template for amplifying TCR beta CDR3 regions. Carried out on the TCR CDR3, a first-round RT-PCR used the HTBI primer set. TCRdb independently ran MiXCR on the multiplex PCR reads; one entry per CDR3 protein. This sample has about 420,000 distinct CDR3 sequences, with approximately 14% found just once. The sequencing sample was made of blood. These receptors came from a woman between 18 and 29 years old with Graves' hyperthyroidism.

This clonotype was seen more than once but under ten times. The V and J genes are TRBV5-4 and TRBJ1-2; D uncertain. Germline CDR1 SGHNT, CDR2 YYREEE (reference sequence). With 0 bases removed from V and 8 bases from J, the gap between germline ends came to 14 bases. The CDR3 loop spans 14 amino acids. The CDR3 loop is CASSLDSRGEGYTF. CDR3 nucleotide sequence: TGTGCCAGCAGCTTGGACAGTCGGGGAGAGGGCTACACCTTC.

This sequence joins TRBV5-1 and TRBJ2-5; 7 bases line up with TRBD1. Germline values: CDR1 SGHRS, CDR2 YFSETQ. V dropped 2 bases and J dropped 3; count of bases not matched to a gene: 7. This CDR3 is built from 15 residues. The CDR3 DNA reads as TGCGCCAGCAGCTTCACCGGGACAGCAAAAGAGACCCAGTACTTC. This sequence encodes CASSFTGTAKETQYF.

This clonotype was counted ten times or more. The chain recombines TRBV18 with TRBJ2-5; no firm D call. This CDR3 has 15 residues. Germline CDR1 reads KGHSH; CDR2 reads LQKENI. The V and J ends lost 1 base and 0 bases respectively, with 9 bases between them. The CDR3 sequence is CASSPLPIYQETQYF. CDR3 DNA sequence: TGTGCCAGCTCACCACTCCCGATATACCAAGAGACCCAGTACTTC.

This clonotype was picked up many times. The chain recombines TRBV27 with TRBJ1-6; D gene unclear. The CDR3 has 13 residues. V shed 4 bases and J shed 9 bases, with 10 bases lying between them. CDR1 and CDR2 (germline): MNHEY, SMNVEV (reference sequence). In DNA form, the CDR3 reads TGTGCCAGCAGTTCCCCGACGGGTTCACCCCTCCACTTT. Protein sequence: CASSSPTGSPLHF.

This clonotype was seen at least ten times. The genes are TRBV3-1 and TRBJ2-4, with 12 bases that match TRBD2. The length of the CDR3 is 17 residues. With 0 bases clipped from V and 0 bases from J, the junction kept 0 bases outside the gene matches. The V gene's germline CDR1 is LGHDT and CDR2 YNNKEL (reference sequence). The CDR3 region has the DNA TGTGCCAGCAGCCAAGAGGGACTAGCGGGAGCCAAAAACATTCAGTACTTC. Translating it yields CASSQEGLAGAKNIQYF.

This clonotype was found many times. The V call is TRBV20-1, the J call TRBJ2-3; unclear D gene. The CDR3 totals 12 residues. Trimming took 4 bases from V and 1 from J, leaving 6 bases between them. From germline, CDR1 is DFQATT and CDR2 SNEGSKA (reference sequence). The CDR3, as DNA: TGCAGTGCTACCGCGGGCACAGATACGCAGTATTTT. This encodes CSATAGTDTQYF.

This clonotype appeared many times. The gene calls are TRBV24-1 and TRBJ1-1; D is perhaps TRBD1 (6 bases). CDR1 and CDR2 (germline): KGHDR, SFDVKD. Trimming left V 5 bases short and J 2 bases short, with 14 bases between. The CDR3 covers 15 residues. CDR3 coding DNA: TGTGCCACCAGTGCCGAGGGGGGCAGCAACACTGAAGCTTTCTTT. As protein: CATSAEGGSNTEAFF.

This clonotype has a single count. The chain links TRBV4-2 to TRBJ2-7; tentatively, D is TRBD2 (6 bases). The CDR3 has 14 amino acids. CDR1 LGHNA and CDR2 YNFKEQ come from the germline V gene. The V end lost 1 base, the J end lost 3 bases, and 10 bases lay between the germline ends. The CDR3 DNA reads as TGTGCCAGCAGCCAAGTTCCGGGAGACTACGAGCAGTACTTC. Residues: CASSQVPGDYEQYF.

This clonotype was picked up many times. The rearrangement links TRBV20-1 to TRBJ1-2; D is uncertain. The CDR3 loop spans 13 amino acids. With 5 bases removed from V and 0 bases from J, the gap between germline ends came to 10 bases. Germline CDR1 and CDR2: DFQATT and SNEGSKA (reference sequence). The chain's CDR3 is CSARSQSNYGYTF. The CDR3, as DNA: TGCAGTGCTCGAAGCCAGTCTAACTATGGCTACACCTTC.

This clonotype was detected a few times. The V call is TRBV3-1, the J call TRBJ2-1; possible D gene TRBD1, 5 bases. V lost 0 bases and J 0 bases, leaving 12 bases between the germline ends. The CDR3 length is 17 residues. Germline-derived CDR1 and CDR2 are LGHDT and YNNKEL (reference sequence). CDR3 coding DNA: TGTGCCAGCAGCCAAGACGGCGTCGACAGCTCCTACAATGAGCAGTTCTTC. Its translation is CASSQDGVDSSYNEQFF.

This chain's CDR3 is CASSQLLGNTEAFF. DNA for the CDR3: TGCGCCAGCAGCCAATTGTTGGGGAACACTGAAGCTTTCTTT. This chain uses TRBV4-1 with TRBJ1-1; D gene unclear. Looked up from germline, CDR1 is MGHRA and CDR2 is YSYEKL. CDR3 length equals 14 residues. V lost 2 bases and J 1 base, leaving 8 bases between the germline ends.

The chain employs TRBV20-1 and TRBJ2-2; 12 bases align to TRBD1. The better agreement between TRBJ1-4 and the DNA end casts doubt on the J call. The CDR3 loop spans 16 amino acids. Looked up from germline, CDR1 is DFQATT and CDR2 is SNEGSKA (reference sequence). In DNA, the CDR3 is TGCAGTGCTAGAGGCCCGGGACAGGGGGCGATGGAAAAACTGTTTTTT. This gives the protein CSARGPGQGAMEKLFF.

This chain connects TRBV5-5 to TRBJ1-4, with 7 bases fitting TRBD1. CDR3 length: 17 residues. V was pared by 0 bases and J by 5 bases, with 10 bases of the junction left unmatched. Germline CDR1 and CDR2: SGHKS and YYEKEE (reference sequence). The CDR3 DNA reads TGTGCCAGCAGCTTGGGAGCCACCAGGGGGGGGAATGAAAAACTGTTTTTT. Its translation is CASSLGATRGGNEKLFF. Full variable domain (remainder filled in from reference TRBV5-5 and TRBJ1-4): DAGVTQSPTHLIKTRGQQVTLRCSPISGHKSVSWYQQVLGQGPQFIFQYYEKEERGRGNFPDRFSARQFPNYSSELNVNALLLGDSALYLCASSLGATRGGNEKLFFGSGTQLSVL.

V is TRBV10-3 and J is TRBJ2-4; 8 positions match TRBD1. Trimming took 10 bases from V and 6 from J; bases not matched to a gene: 17. The CDR3 contains 16 residues. Looked up from germline, CDR1 is ENHRY and CDR2 is SYGVKD. CDR3 sequence reads: CASTLSVGTGINIQYF. Here the CDR3 DNA reads TGTGCCAGCACCCTCTCCGTTGGGACAGGCATAAACATTCAGTACTTC.

Details on this clonotype: The CDR3 does not end in the conserved phenylalanine or tryptophan, so this is likely a read error. This rearrangement joins TRBV7-9 to TRBJ2-2, with 14 bases that match TRBD2. V lost 4 bases to trimming and J lost 5 bases; unmatched junction nucleotides: 15. The germline V gene encodes CDR1 SEHNR and CDR2 FQNEAQ (reference sequence). The CDR3 loop spans 20 amino acids. CDR3 loop: CASSSPKGTSGRGETGELFS. DNA for the CDR3: TGTGCCAGCAGCTCCCCAAAGGGGACTAGCGGGAGAGGGGAAACCGGGGAGCTGTTTTCT.

In its sample, this clonotype was seen many times. The CDR3 bases are TGCGCCAGCAGCTGGTCTTTGCCGTGGGAGCAGTACTTC. Encoded protein: CASSWSLPWEQYF. The rearrangement links TRBV5-1 to TRBJ2-7; D is unclear. The germline V and J ends were trimmed by 3 bases and 7 bases, with 14 bases remaining between them. This CDR3 comprises 13 residues. The germline V gene has CDR1 SGHRS and CDR2 YFSETQ.